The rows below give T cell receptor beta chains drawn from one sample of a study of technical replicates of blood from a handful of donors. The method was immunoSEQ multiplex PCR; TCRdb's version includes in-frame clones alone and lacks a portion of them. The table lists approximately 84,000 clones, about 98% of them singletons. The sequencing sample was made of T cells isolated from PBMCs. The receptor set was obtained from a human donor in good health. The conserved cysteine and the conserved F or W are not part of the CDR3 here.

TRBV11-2 ASSPLSGTGVTDTQY
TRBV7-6 ASSQQVSYEQY
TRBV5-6 ASSFRETRSYNEQF
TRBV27 ASTQLGHSYGYT
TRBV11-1 ASSFRVQAYEQF
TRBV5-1 ASSLQGSSYNEQF
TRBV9 ASSVGLSGNTEAF
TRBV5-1 ASSLGGKPTDTQY
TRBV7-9 ASSPLAGGLSYNEQF
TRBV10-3 AITKDGKQENQPQH
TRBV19 ASSIAQGRRWEKLF
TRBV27 ASSSGTSGRYEQF
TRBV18 ASSLNRDFNSPLH
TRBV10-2 ASSRDRAYEQY